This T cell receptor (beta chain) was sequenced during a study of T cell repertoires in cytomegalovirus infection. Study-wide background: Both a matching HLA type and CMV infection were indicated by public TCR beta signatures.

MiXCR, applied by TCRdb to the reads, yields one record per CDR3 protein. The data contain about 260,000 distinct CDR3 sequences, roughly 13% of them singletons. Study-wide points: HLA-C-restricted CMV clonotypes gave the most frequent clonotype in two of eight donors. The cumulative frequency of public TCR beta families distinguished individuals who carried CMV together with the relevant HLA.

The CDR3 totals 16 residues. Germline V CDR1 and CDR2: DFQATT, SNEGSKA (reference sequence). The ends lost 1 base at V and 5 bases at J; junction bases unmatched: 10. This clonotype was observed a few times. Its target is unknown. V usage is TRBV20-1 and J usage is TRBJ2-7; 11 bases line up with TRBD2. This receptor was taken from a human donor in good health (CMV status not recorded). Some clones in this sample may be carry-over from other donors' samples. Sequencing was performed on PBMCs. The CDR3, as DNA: TGCAGTGCTAGAGGGCGGGTAGCGGGAGGGCCTCACGAGCAGTACTTC. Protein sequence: CSARGRVAGGPHEQYF.